This T cell receptor (beta chain) was sequenced during a study of T-cell reconstitution after alpha-beta-depleted transplantation in children. Germline V gene data show CDR1 as LNHNV and CDR2 as YYDKDF (reference sequence). V was trimmed by 0 bases and J by 0 bases, leaving 15 bases between them. The CDR3 consists of 18 residues. This clonotype was recorded at least ten times. Using unique molecular identifiers, the investigators prepared the TCRbeta library. TCRdb reprocessed the PCR reads with MiXCR, giving one entry per CDR3 protein. The table has 150,000 to 250,000 distinct CDR3 sequences, approximately 15% seen once; the top ten hold around 14%.

The clonotype originates from a human donor who donated a stem cell graft to a child with acute lymphoblastic leukemia. V usage is TRBV15 and J usage is TRBJ1-5; D is uncertain. Sample: PBMCs from the stem cell graft donor, taken from the stem cell graft. The DNA of the CDR3 is TGTGCCACCAGCAGAGACCGAGTCAAGGGAGATAGCAATCAGCCCCAGCATTTT. Translation gives CATSRDRVKGDSNQPQHF.